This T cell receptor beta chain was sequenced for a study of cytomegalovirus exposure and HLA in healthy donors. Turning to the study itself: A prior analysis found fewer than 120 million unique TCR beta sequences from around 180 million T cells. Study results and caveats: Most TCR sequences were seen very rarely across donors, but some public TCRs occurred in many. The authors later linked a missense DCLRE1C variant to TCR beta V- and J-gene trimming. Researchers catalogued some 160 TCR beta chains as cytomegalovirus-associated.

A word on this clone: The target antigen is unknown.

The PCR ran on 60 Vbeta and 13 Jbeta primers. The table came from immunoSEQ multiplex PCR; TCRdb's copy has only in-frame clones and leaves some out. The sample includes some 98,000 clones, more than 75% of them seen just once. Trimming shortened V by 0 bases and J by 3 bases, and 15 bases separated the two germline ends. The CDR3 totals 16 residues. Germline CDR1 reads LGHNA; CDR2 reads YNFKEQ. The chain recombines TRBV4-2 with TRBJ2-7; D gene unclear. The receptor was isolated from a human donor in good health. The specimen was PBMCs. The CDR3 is CASSQDNSGSRYEQYF. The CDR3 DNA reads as TGTGCCAGCAGCCAAGATAATTCAGGCTCGCGCTACGAGCAGTACTTC.